The present T cell receptor beta chain was sequenced within a study of blood T cell repertoires in COVID-19. About the study: COVID-19 samples from acute and convalescent phases originated in the United States, Italy and Spain.

Assay used: immunoSEQ multiplex PCR; TCRdb lists only in-frame clones, some missing. The table has about 460,000 clones, roughly nine tenths seen once. Sequencing was done on a sample of PBMCs or T cells enriched from blood (not recorded which). The receptor was isolated from a woman aged 55-69 years who had recovered from COVID-19.

The CDR3, as DNA: TGTGCCAGCAGCTTAGCGGGGAGCTACGAGCAGTACTTC. Translated, it gives CASSLAGSYEQYF. V is TRBV7-8 and J is TRBJ2-7; perhaps TRBD2 as D (5 bases). From germline, CDR1 is SGHVS and CDR2 FQNEAQ. V lost 0 bases, J lost 3 bases, and 6 bases lay in between. CDR3 length: 13 residues.